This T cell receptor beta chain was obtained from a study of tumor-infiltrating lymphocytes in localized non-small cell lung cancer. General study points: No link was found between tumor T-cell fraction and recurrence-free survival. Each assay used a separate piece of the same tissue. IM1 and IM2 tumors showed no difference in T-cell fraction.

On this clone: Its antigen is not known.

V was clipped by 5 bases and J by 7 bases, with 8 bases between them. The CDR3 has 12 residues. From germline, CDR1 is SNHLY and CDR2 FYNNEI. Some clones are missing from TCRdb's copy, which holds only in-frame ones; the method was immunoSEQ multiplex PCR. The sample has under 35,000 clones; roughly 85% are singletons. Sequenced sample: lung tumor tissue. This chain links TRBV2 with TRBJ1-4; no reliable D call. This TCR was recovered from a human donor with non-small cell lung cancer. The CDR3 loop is CASSRSGEKLFF. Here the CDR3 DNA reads TGTGCCAGCAGTCGTAGTGGTGAAAAACTGTTTTTT.